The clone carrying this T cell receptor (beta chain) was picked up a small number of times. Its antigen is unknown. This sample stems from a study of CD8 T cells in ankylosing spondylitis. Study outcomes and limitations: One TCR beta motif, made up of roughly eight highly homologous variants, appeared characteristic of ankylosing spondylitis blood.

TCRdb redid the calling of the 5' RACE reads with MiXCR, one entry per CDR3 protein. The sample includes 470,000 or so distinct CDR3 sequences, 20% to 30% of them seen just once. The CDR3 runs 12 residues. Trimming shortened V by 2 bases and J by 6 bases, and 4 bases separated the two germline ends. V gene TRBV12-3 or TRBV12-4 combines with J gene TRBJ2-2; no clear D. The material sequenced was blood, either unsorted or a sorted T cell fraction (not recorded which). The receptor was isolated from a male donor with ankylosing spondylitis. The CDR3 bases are TGTGCCAGCAGTTTACCCTCCGGGGAGCTGTTTTTT. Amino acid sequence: CASSLPSGELFF.